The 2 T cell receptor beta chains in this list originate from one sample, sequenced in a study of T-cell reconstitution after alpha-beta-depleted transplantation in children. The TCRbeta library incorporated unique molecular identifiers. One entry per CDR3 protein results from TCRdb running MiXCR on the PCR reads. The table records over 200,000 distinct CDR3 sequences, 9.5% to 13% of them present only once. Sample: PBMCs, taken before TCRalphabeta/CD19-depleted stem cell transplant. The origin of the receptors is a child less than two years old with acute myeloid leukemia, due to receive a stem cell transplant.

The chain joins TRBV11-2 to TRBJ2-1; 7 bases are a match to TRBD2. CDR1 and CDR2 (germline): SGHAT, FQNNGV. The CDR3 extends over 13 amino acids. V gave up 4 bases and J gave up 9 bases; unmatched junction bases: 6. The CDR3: CASSSGLWGEQFF. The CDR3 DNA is TGTGCCAGCAGCTCGGGACTATGGGGTGAGCAGTTCTTC.

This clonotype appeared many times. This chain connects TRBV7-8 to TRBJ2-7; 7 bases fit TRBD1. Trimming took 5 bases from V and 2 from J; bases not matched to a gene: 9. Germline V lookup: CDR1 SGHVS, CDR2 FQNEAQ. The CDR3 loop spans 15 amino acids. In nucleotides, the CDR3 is TGTGCCAGCAGCCAGACAAGGGGGCCAACCTACGAGCAGTACTTC. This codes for CASSQTRGPTYEQYF. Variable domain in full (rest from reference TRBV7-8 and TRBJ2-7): GAGVSQSPRYKVAKRGQDVALRCDPISGHVSLFWYQQALGQGPEFLTYFQNEAQLDKSGLPSDRFFAERPEGSVSTLKIQRTQQEDSAVYLCASSQTRGPTYEQYFGPGTRLTVT.